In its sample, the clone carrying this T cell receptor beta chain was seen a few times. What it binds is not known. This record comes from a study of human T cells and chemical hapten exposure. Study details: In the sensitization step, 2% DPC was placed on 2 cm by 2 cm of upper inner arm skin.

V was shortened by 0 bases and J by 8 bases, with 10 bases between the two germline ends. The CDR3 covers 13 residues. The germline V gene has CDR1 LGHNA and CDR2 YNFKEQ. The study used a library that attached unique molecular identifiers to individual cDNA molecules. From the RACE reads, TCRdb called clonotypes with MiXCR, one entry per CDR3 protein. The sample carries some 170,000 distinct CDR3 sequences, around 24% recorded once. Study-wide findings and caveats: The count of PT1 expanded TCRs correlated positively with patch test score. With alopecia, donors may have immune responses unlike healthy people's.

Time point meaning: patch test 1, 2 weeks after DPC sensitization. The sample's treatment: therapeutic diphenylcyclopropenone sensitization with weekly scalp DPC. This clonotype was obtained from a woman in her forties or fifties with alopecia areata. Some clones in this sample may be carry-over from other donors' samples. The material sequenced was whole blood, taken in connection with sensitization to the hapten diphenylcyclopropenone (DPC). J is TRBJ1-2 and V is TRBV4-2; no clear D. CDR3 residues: CASSQDTPQGYTF. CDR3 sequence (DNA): TGTGCCAGCAGCCAAGATACACCGCAGGGCTACACCTTC.